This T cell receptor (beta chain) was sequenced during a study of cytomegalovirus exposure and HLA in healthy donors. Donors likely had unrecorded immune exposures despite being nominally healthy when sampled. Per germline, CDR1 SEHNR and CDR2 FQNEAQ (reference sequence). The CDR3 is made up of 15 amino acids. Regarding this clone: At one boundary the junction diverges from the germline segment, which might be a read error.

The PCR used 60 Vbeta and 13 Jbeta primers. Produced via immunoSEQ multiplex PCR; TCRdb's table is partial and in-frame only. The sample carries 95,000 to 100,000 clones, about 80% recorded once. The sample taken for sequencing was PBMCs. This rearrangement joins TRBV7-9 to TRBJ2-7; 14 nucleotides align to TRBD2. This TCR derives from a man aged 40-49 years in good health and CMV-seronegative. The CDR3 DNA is TGTTCCAGCAGCGGACTAGCGGGGGGCCATGAAGAGCAGTACTTC. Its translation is CSSSGLAGGHEEQYF.